The source of this T cell receptor (beta chain) is a study of OX40 agonist ivuxolimab in advanced cancers. The germline V gene has CDR1 SEHNR and CDR2 FQNEAQ (reference sequence). V was trimmed by 4 bases and J by 1 base, leaving 7 bases between them. There are 14 residues in the CDR3. For this clone: Its antigen is currently unknown.

General study points: Certain nonresponders likewise exhibited a low normalized T-cell clonal expansion.

TCRdb's copy holds only in-frame clones and misses some; the assay was immunoSEQ multiplex PCR. The sample carries around 41,000 clones, over 80% recorded once. This chain links TRBV7-9 with TRBJ1-4, with no clear D. Here the sequenced sample was CD4+ or CD8+ T cells sorted from blood, taken in a trial of the OX40 agonist ivuxolimab. The sequence derives from an adult with an advanced solid tumor such as melanoma, head and neck, liver or kidney cancer. The CDR3 bases are TGTGCCAGCAGCTATAGGGAAACTAATGAAAAACTGTTTTTT. Translation: CASSYRETNEKLFF.